This TCR beta chain was obtained from a study of cytomegalovirus exposure and HLA in healthy donors. 13 Jbeta primers and 60 Vbeta primers were used for the PCR. Libraries were prepared by immunoSEQ multiplex PCR; TCRdb keeps only in-frame clonotypes and omits some of them. This table holds 120,000 or so clones, just over 65% found once. Germline V gene data show CDR1 as LNHDA and CDR2 as SQIVND (reference sequence). Trimming at V came to 3 bases and at J to 2 bases, leaving 1 base not matched to a gene. The CDR3 covers 15 residues. Sequenced input: PBMCs. This chain joins TRBV19 and TRBJ2-6; 7 bases agree with TRBD1. This TCR derives from a man aged 18-30 years in good health and CMV-seronegative. The CDR3 spells CASSITGAGANVLTF. The CDR3 DNA reads as TGTGCCAGTAGTATTACAGGGGCTGGGGCCAACGTCCTGACTTTC.